This T cell receptor beta chain was obtained from a study of cytomegalovirus exposure and HLA in healthy donors. The CDR3 totals 16 residues. CDR1 LNHNV and CDR2 YYDKDF come from the germline V gene (reference sequence). J gave up 0 bases and V 4 bases, and 6 bases lay outside the gene matches. The PCR employed 60 Vbeta primers together with 13 Jbeta primers. Assay used: immunoSEQ multiplex PCR; TCRdb lists only in-frame clones, some missing. The table lists under 110,000 clones, about 70% of them singletons. Material for sequencing was PBMCs. The TCR originated in a woman between 40 and 50 years old in good health and CMV-seronegative. The chain carries TRBV15 and TRBJ2-3; 8 bases agree with TRBD2. The CDR3 sequence is CATSIQLAGSTDTQYF. Written as DNA, the CDR3 is TGTGCCACCAGCATCCAGTTAGCGGGGAGCACAGATACGCAGTATTTT.